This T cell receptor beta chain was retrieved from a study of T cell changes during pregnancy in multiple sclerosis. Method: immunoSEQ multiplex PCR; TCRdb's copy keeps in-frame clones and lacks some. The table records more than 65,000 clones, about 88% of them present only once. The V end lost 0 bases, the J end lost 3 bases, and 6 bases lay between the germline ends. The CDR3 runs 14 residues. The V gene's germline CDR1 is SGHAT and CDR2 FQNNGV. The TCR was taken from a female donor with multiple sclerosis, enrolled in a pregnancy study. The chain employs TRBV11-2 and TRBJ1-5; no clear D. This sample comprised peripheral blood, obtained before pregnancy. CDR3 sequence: CASSLDPLNQPQHF. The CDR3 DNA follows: TGTGCCAGCAGCTTAGATCCCCTCAATCAGCCCCAGCATTTT.